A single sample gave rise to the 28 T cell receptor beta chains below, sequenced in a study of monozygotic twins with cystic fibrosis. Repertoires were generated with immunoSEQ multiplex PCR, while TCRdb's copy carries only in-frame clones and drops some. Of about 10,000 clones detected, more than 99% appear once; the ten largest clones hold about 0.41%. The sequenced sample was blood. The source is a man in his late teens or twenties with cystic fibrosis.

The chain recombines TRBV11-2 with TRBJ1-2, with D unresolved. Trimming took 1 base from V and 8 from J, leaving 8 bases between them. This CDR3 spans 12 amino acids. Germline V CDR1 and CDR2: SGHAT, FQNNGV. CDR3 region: CASSLGSTGYTF. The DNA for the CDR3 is TGTGCCAGCAGCTTAGGCTCAACAGGCTACACCTTC.

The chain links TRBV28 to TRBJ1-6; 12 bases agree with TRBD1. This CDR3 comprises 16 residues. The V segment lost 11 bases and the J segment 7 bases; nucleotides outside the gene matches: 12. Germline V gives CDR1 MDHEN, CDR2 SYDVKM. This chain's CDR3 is CAGARDRGQRNSPLHF. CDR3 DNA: TGTGCCGGAGCACGGGACAGGGGGCAGCGCAATTCACCCCTCCACTTT.

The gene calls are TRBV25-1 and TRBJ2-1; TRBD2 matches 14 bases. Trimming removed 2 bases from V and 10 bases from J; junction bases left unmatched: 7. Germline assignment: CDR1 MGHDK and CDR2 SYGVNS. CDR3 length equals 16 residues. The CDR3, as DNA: TGTGCCAGCAGTGAACAGGGACTAGCGGGAGTATTGGAGCAGTTCTTC. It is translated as CASSEQGLAGVLEQFF.

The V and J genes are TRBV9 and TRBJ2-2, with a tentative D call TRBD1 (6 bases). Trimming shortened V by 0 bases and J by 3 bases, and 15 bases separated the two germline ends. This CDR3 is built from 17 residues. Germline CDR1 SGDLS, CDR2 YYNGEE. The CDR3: CASSVAAGVSYTGELFF. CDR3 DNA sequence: TGTGCCAGCAGCGTAGCGGCAGGGGTTTCGTACACCGGGGAGCTGTTTTTT.

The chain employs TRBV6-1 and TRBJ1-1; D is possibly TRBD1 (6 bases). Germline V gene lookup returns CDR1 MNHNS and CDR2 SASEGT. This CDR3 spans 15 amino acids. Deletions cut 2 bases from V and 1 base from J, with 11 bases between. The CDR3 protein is CASSEFGGGNTEAFF. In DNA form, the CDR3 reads TGTGCCAGCAGTGAATTTGGAGGGGGGAACACTGAAGCTTTCTTT.

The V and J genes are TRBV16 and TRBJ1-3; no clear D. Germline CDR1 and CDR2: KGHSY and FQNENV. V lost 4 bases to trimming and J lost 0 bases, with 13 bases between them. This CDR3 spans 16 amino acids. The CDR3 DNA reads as TGTGCCAGCAGCCCTATAAGGCCCGGCTCTGGAAACACCATATATTTT. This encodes CASSPIRPGSGNTIYF.

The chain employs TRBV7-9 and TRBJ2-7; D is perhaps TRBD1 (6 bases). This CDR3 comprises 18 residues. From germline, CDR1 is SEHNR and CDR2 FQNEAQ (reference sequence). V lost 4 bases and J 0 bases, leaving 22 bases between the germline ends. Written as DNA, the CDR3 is TGTGCCAGCAGCTCTTTCATCGATTCCGGGACAAGCTCCTACGAGCAGTACTTC. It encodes CASSSFIDSGTSSYEQYF. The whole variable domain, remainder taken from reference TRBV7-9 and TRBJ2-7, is DTGVSQNPRHKITKRGQNVTFRCDPISEHNRLYWYRQTLGQGPEFLTYFQNEAQLEKSRLLSDRFSAERPKGSFSTLEIQRTEQGDSAMYLCASSSFIDSGTSSYEQYFGPGTRLTVT.

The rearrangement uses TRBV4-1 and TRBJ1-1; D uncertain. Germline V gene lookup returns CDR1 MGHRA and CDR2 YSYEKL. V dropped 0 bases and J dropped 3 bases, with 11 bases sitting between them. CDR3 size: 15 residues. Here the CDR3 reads CASSQESVFYTEAFF. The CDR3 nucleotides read TGCGCCAGCAGCCAAGAGAGCGTATTCTACACTGAAGCTTTCTTT.

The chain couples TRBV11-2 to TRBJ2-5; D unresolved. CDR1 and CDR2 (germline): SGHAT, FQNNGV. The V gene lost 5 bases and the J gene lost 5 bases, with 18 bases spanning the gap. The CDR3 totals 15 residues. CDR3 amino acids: CASSPPWGVLETQYF. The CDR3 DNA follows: TGTGCCAGCAGCCCCCCTTGGGGTGTGCTCGAGACCCAGTACTTC.

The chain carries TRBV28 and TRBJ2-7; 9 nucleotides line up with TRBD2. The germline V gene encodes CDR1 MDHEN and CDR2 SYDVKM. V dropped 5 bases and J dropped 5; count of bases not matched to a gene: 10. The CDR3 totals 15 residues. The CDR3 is CASSTLAGAMHEQYF. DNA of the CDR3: TGTGCCAGCAGTACTTTAGCGGGAGCCATGCACGAGCAGTACTTC.

The CDR3 nucleotides are TGTGCCAGCATCAACCCGGGGACAGCTAACACTGAAGCTTTCTTT. Its protein is CASINPGTANTEAFF. The chain is built from TRBV6-5 and TRBJ1-1, with TRBD1 identical over 7 bases. The CDR3 contains 15 residues. Germline V CDR1 and CDR2: MNHEY, SVGAGI. Trimming took 7 bases from V and 2 from J; bases not matched to a gene: 10.

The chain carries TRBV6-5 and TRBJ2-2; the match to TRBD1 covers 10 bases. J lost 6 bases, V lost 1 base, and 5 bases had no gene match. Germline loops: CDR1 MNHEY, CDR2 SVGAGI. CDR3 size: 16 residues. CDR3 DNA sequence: TGTGCCAGCAGTTACTTTGACAGGGGGCGTGCCGGGGAGCTGTTTTTT. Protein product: CASSYFDRGRAGELFF.

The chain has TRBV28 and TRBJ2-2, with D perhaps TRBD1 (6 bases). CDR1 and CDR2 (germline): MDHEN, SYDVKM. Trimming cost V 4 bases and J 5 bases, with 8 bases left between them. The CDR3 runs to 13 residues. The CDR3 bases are TGTGCCAGCAGTTGGGGGCTGACCGGGGAGCTGTTTTTT. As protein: CASSWGLTGELFF.

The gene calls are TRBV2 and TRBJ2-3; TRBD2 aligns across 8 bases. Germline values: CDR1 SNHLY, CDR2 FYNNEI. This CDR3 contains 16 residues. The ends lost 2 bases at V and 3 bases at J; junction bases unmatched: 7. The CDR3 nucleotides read TGTGCCAGCAGTGAATGGATTAGCGGGAATACAGATACGCAGTATTTT. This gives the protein CASSEWISGNTDTQYF.

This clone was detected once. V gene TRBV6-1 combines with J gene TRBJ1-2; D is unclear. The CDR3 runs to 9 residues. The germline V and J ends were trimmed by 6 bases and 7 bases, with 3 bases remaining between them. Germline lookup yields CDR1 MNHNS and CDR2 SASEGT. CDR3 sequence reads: CASRAGYTF. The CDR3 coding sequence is TGTGCCAGCAGGGCTGGCTACACCTTC.

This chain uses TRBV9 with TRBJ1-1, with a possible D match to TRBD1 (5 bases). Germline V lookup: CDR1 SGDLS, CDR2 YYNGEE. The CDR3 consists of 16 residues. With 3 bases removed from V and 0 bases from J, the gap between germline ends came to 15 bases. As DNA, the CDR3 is TGTGCCAGCAGCGCCCCGACAGAACGGGTGAACACTGAAGCTTTCTTT. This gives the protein CASSAPTERVNTEAFF.

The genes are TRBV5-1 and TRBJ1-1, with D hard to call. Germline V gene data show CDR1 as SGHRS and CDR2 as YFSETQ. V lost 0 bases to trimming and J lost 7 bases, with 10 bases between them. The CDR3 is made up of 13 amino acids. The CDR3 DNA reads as TGCGCCAGCAGCTTGGATGCAGTAGGTGAAGCTTTCTTT. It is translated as CASSLDAVGEAFF.

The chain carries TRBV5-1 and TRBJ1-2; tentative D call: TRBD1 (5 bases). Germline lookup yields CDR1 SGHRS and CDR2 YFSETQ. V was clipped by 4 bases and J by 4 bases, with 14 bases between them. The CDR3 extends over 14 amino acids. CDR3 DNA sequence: TGCGCCAGCAGCCCCACGGGGGGGTCCTATGGCTACACCTTC. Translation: CASSPTGGSYGYTF.

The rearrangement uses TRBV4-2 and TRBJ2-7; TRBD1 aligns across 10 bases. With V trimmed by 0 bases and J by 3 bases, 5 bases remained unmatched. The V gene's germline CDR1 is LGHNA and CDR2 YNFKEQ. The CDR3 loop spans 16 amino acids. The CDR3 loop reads CASSQETGGVFYEQYF. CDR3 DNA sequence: TGTGCCAGCAGCCAAGAGACAGGGGGCGTTTTCTACGAGCAGTACTTC.

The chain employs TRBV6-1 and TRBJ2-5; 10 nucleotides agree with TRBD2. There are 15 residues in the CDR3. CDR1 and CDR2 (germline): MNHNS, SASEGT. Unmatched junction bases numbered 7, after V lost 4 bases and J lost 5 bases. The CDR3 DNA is TGTGCCAGCAGTGTACTAGCGGGGACCCTGGAGACCCAGTACTTC. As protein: CASSVLAGTLETQYF.

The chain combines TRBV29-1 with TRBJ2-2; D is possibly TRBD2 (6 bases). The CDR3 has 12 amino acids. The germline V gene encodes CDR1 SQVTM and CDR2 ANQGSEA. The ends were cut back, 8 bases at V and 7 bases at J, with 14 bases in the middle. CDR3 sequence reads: CSSQAGRGELFF. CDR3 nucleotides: TGCAGCTCACAAGCGGGCCGCGGGGAGCTGTTTTTT.

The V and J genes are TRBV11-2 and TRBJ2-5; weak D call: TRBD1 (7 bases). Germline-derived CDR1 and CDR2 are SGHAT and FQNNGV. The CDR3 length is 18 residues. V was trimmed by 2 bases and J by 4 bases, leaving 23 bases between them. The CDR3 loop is CASSLNFPRGDLRETQYF. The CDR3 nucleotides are TGTGCCAGCAGCTTAAATTTCCCCAGGGGGGACCTGAGAGAGACCCAGTACTTC.

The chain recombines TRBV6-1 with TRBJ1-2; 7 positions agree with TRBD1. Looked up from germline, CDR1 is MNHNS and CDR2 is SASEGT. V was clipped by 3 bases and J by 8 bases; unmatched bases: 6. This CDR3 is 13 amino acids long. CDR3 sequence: CASSETGLSGYTF. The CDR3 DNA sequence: TGTGCCAGCAGTGAGACAGGGTTAAGCGGCTACACCTTC.

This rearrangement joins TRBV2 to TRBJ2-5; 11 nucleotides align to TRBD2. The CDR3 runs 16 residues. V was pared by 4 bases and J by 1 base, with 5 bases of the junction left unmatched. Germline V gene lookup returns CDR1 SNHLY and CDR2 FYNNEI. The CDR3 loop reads CASSGTSGGVQETQYF. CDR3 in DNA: TGTGCCAGCAGTGGAACTAGCGGGGGAGTCCAAGAGACCCAGTACTTC.

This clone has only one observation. The CDR3 DNA is TGTGCCAGCAGCTTGGTACGAAGCGGGGGCTCCTACGAGCAGTACTTC. Translated, it gives CASSLVRSGGSYEQYF. V usage is TRBV5-4 and J usage is TRBJ2-7; 8 bases match TRBD2. V lost 0 bases, J lost 0 bases, and 5 bases stayed unmatched. Germline lookup yields CDR1 SGHNT and CDR2 YYREEE (reference sequence). This CDR3 has 16 amino acids.

CDR3: CASSWQTGGTTRLHF. The CDR3 DNA is TGTGCCAGCAGTTGGCAGACAGGGGGAACAACAAGGCTCCACTTT. The genes are TRBV27 and TRBJ1-6; the match to TRBD1 covers 9 bases. CDR3 length: 15 residues. Germline trimming cut 4 bases from V and 16 bases from J; bases unmatched to any gene: 14. Germline V lookup: CDR1 MNHEY, CDR2 SMNVEV (reference sequence).

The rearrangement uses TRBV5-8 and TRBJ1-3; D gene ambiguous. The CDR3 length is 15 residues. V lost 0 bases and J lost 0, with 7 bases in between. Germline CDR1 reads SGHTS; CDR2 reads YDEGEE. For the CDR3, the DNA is TGTGCCAGCAGCTTGGTCGGCCGCTCTGGAAACACCATATATTTT. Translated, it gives CASSLVGRSGNTIYF.

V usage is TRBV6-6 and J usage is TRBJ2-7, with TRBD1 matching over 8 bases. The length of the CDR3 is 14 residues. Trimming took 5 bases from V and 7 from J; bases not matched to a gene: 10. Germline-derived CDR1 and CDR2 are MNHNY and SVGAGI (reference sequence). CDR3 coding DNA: TGTGCCAGCAGTACTGACAGGGGAAGTAGGGAGCAGTACTTC. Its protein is CASSTDRGSREQYF.